These 12 T cell receptor beta chains were sequenced from one sample in a study of blood T cell repertoires in COVID-19. Profiled with immunoSEQ multiplex PCR; TCRdb holds only in-frame clones, not every one. The data hold approximately 320,000 clones, with about 92% observed a single time. Sequenced input: PBMCs or T cells enriched from blood (not recorded which). The source of these receptors is a man in his sixties who had recovered from COVID-19.

V usage is TRBV27 and J usage is TRBJ1-1; no reliable D call. This CDR3 is 15 amino acids long. Germline V CDR1 and CDR2: MNHEY, SMNVEV (reference sequence). Trimming shortened V by 1 base and J by 4 bases, and 13 bases separated the two germline ends. This CDR3 is CASSLFWGAATEAFF. The CDR3 bases are TGTGCCAGCAGTTTATTTTGGGGAGCCGCCACTGAAGCTTTCTTT.

J is TRBJ1-1 and V is TRBV7-9, with D unresolved. The V end was cut by 11 bases, the J end by 1 base, with 14 bases between. CDR1 and CDR2 from the germline V gene are SEHNR and FQNEAQ (reference sequence). The CDR3 sequence is 13 residues long. CDR3 bases: TGTGCCGCCCAGCGTGAGGGGAACACTGAAGCTTTCTTT. It encodes CAAQREGNTEAFF.

This clone came up once. This rearrangement joins TRBV9 to TRBJ1-1; D gene ambiguous. In germline, CDR1 is SGDLS, CDR2 YYNGEE. Between the trimmed V and J ends, which lost 0 bases and 1 base, there was a span of 7 bases. The CDR3 extends over 14 amino acids. CDR3 sequence reads: CASSVGVENTEAFF. CDR3 nucleotide sequence: TGTGCCAGCAGCGTAGGCGTCGAGAACACTGAAGCTTTCTTT.

The chain couples TRBV5-1 to TRBJ2-1, with TRBD2 identical over 8 bases. The germline V gene encodes CDR1 SGHRS and CDR2 YFSETQ. The CDR3 totals 16 residues. Unmatched junction bases numbered 3, after V lost 1 base and J lost 0 bases. CDR3 loop: CASSLHTSGSYNEQFF. CDR3 nucleotides: TGCGCCAGCAGCTTGCATACTAGCGGCTCCTACAATGAGCAGTTCTTC.

V usage is TRBV20-1 and J usage is TRBJ1-2; TRBD1 is a possible D gene (5 bases). Germline values: CDR1 DFQATT, CDR2 SNEGSKA (reference sequence). The CDR3 spans 14 residues. Deletions cut 3 bases from V and 7 bases from J, with 18 bases between. The DNA for the CDR3 is TGCAGTGCTAGTGGCAGGGAGGCTTGGGGTGGCTACACCTTC. Protein sequence: CSASGREAWGGYTF.

Only one count was recorded for this clone. The CDR3: CASSERGTGTTGELFF. The CDR3 DNA reads TGTGCCAGCAGCGAACGAGGGACAGGGACGACCGGGGAGCTGTTTTTT. V and J are TRBV9 and TRBJ2-2, with 9 bases that match TRBD1. V trimming: 3 bases; J trimming: 5 bases; junction bases outside the gene matches: 8. The CDR3 runs 16 residues. CDR1 and CDR2 from the germline V gene are SGDLS and YYNGEE.

The V gene is TRBV12-5, the J gene TRBJ2-4; 9 nucleotides align to TRBD1. Germline V gives CDR1 LGHNT, CDR2 FRNRAP. J gave up 12 bases and V 6 bases, and 6 bases lay outside the gene matches. The CDR3 consists of 12 residues. In DNA form, the CDR3 reads TGTGCTAGTGGCTGGGGACAGGGCCATCAGTACTTC. Translation: CASGWGQGHQYF.

This rearrangement joins TRBV5-1 to TRBJ1-5; no firm D call. The CDR3 totals 14 residues. V was pared by 0 bases and J by 5 bases, with 9 bases between. CDR1 SGHRS and CDR2 YFSETQ come from the germline V gene. The CDR3, as DNA: TGCGCCAGCAGCTTGGGTCAGGTCGATCAGCCCCAGCATTTT. Protein product: CASSLGQVDQPQHF.

The gene calls are TRBV18 and TRBJ2-1; weak D call: TRBD1 (6 bases). Trimming pared 5 bases from V and 7 bases from J, leaving 15 bases between. The CDR3 contains 14 residues. From germline, CDR1 is KGHSH and CDR2 LQKENI. The CDR3 protein is CASSGGGSLNEQFF. Written as DNA, the CDR3 is TGTGCCAGCTCAGGGGGCGGATCGCTAAATGAGCAGTTCTTC.

This clone has a single count. This chain links TRBV6-1 with TRBJ1-2; D is perhaps TRBD1 (5 bases). Germline values: CDR1 MNHNS, CDR2 SASEGT. The CDR3 runs 15 residues. V lost 2 bases and J 4 bases, leaving 14 bases between the germline ends. The CDR3 loop is CASSERFQDSYGYTF. The CDR3 bases are TGTGCCAGCAGTGAACGATTCCAAGACAGCTATGGCTACACCTTC.

The rearrangement links TRBV6-9 to TRBJ2-7; tentative D call: TRBD2 (7 bases). This CDR3 comprises 16 residues. V gave up 8 bases and J gave up 3 bases, with 23 bases separating them. The germline V gene encodes CDR1 MNHGY and CDR2 SVAAGI. In nucleotides, the CDR3 is TGTGCCAGCGCGAGAGGGGGGGCCCCGGGGAACTACGAGCAGTACTTC. Amino acid sequence: CASARGGAPGNYEQYF.

The chain uses TRBV30 and TRBJ2-5, with 9 bases that match TRBD1. Germline CDR1 reads GTSNPN; CDR2 reads SVGIG (reference sequence). The CDR3 loop spans 18 amino acids. The V segment lost 2 bases and the J segment 4 bases; nucleotides outside the gene matches: 17. The CDR3 DNA sequence: TGTGCCTGGAGTTTCTCCAAAATGCCGGGACAGGGAAGAGAGACCCAGTACTTC. Amino acid sequence: CAWSFSKMPGQGRETQYF.